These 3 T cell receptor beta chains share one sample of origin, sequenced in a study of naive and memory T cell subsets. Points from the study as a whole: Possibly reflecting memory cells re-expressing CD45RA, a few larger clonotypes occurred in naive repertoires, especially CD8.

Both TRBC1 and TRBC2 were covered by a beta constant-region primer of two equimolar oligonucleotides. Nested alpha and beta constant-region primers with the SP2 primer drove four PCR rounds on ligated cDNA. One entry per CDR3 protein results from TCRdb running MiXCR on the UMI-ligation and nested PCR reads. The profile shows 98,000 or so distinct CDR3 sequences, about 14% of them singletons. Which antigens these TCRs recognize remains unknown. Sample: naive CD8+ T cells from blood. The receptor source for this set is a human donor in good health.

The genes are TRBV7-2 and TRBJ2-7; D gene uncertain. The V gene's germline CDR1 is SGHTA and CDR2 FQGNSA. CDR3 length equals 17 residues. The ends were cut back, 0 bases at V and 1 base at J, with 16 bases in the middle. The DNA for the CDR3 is TGTGCCAGCAGCTTAGCGCGTGAAGGTTCCCCTTCCTACGAGCAGTACTTC. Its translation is CASSLAREGSPSYEQYF.

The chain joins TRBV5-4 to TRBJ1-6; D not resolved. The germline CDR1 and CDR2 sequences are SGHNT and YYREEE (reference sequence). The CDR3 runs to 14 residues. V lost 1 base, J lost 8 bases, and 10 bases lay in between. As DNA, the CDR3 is TGTGCCAGCAGCTTGTCCGGGCATGATTCACCCCTCCACTTT. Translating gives CASSLSGHDSPLHF.

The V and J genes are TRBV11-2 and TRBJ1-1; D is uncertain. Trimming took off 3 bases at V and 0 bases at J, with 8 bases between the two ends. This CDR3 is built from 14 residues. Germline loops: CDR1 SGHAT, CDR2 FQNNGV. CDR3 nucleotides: TGTGCCAGCAGCTTGGACGGGATGAACACTGAAGCTTTCTTT. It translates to CASSLDGMNTEAFF.